A single sample gave rise to the 18 T cell receptor beta chains below, sequenced in a study of OX40 agonist ivuxolimab in advanced cancers. Assay: immunoSEQ multiplex PCR; the TCRdb copy retains only in-frame clones and omits some. Found here are some 91,000 clones, around 87% of them singletons; the top ten hold 4.5% to 5.5%. The material was CD4+ or CD8+ T cells sorted from blood, obtained in a trial of the OX40 agonist ivuxolimab. These receptors all come from an adult with an advanced solid tumor such as melanoma, head and neck, liver or kidney cancer.

This chain joins TRBV5-6 and TRBJ2-3, with D perhaps matching TRBD1 or TRBD2 (5 bases each). V was pared by 3 bases and J by 3 bases, with 5 bases between. Looked up from germline, CDR1 is SGHDT and CDR2 is YYEEEE. This CDR3 comprises 12 residues. CDR3 DNA: TGTGCCAGCAGCTGGGGGACAGATACGCAGTATTTT. Amino acids: CASSWGTDTQYF.

The V and J genes are TRBV5-6 and TRBJ2-1, with TRBD1 as a possible D gene (5 bases). Per the germline V gene, CDR1 is SGHDT and CDR2 is YYEEEE. The CDR3 consists of 13 residues. Trimming took off 7 bases at V and 8 bases at J, with 16 bases between the two ends. CDR3 in amino acids: CASGNYRYDEQFF. Here the CDR3 DNA reads TGTGCCAGCGGAAACTACAGGTACGATGAGCAGTTCTTC.

V gene TRBV11-2 combines with J gene TRBJ1-1, with D maybe TRBD1 (5 bases). CDR1 is SGHAT and CDR2 is FQNNGV in the germline V gene. CDR3 length: 14 amino acids. The V gene lost 0 bases and the J gene lost 11 bases, with 16 bases spanning the gap. The CDR3 sequence: CASSLDFGAAVAFF. The CDR3 DNA reads TGTGCCAGCAGCTTAGATTTCGGGGCAGCCGTCGCTTTCTTT.

The V and J genes are TRBV19 and TRBJ2-2, with TRBD1 identical over 7 bases. CDR1 is LNHDA and CDR2 is SQIVND in the germline V gene (reference sequence). This CDR3 is 15 amino acids long. V lost 6 bases to trimming and J lost 2 bases; unmatched junction nucleotides: 6. CDR3 bases: TGTGCCAGTAGCAGACGACAGGGTAACACCGGGGAGCTGTTTTTT. Encoded protein: CASSRRQGNTGELFF. Variable domain in full (rest from reference TRBV19 and TRBJ2-2): DGGITQSPKYLFRKEGQNVTLSCEQNLNHDAMYWYRQDPGQGLRLIYYSQIVNDFQKGDIAEGYSVSREKKESFPLTVTSAQKNPTAFYLCASSRRQGNTGELFFGEGSRLTVL.

The gene calls are TRBV5-1 and TRBJ2-3; TRBD2 aligns across 15 bases. J was trimmed by 8 bases and V by 4 bases; bases with no gene match: 20. This CDR3 is built from 20 residues. Germline lookup yields CDR1 SGHRS and CDR2 YFSETQ. CDR3 bases: TGCGCCAGCAGCCAGGGACCGGCCTGGACTAGCGGGAGGGAGGCAGTTACGCAGTATTTT. Translated, it gives CASSQGPAWTSGREAVTQYF.

The rearrangement uses TRBV10-3 and TRBJ2-3, with 13 bases matching TRBD2. V gave up 1 base and J gave up 3 bases; unmatched junction bases: 10. CDR3 size: 19 residues. Germline-derived CDR1 and CDR2 are ENHRY and SYGVKD. CDR3 region: CAISELVLAGGPETDTQYF. CDR3 DNA: TGTGCCATCAGTGAGTTGGTACTAGCGGGAGGGCCTGAAACAGATACGCAGTATTTT.

The table lists this clone with many counts. The chain uses TRBV6-5 and TRBJ1-1; D uncertain. The CDR3 extends over 15 amino acids. The V gene lost 2 bases and the J gene lost 0 bases, with 10 bases spanning the gap. The germline gives CDR1 MNHEY, CDR2 SVGAGI. The CDR3 coding sequence is TGTGCCAGCAGTTACGGCGGACTCATGAACACTGAAGCTTTCTTT. It codes for CASSYGGLMNTEAFF.

This sequence joins TRBV27 and TRBJ2-5, with 9 bases aligning to TRBD2. V gave up 5 bases and J gave up 4 bases; unmatched junction bases: 8. CDR3 length: 15 amino acids. Germline loops: CDR1 MNHEY, CDR2 SMNVEV (reference sequence). The CDR3 DNA sequence: TGTGCCAGCAGTCTGTCGGCGGGGGGGCGAGAGACCCAGTACTTC. This sequence encodes CASSLSAGGRETQYF.

CDR3 DNA: TGTGCCAGCAGCGTAGCTAGCAGCGGCGGCACAGATACGCAGTATTTT. Residues: CASSVASSGGTDTQYF. This sequence joins TRBV9 and TRBJ2-3; the D gene is possibly TRBD2 (5 bases). Germline CDR1 reads SGDLS; CDR2 reads YYNGEE. Trimming removed 0 bases at V and 1 base at J, with 12 bases between. This CDR3 is built from 16 residues.

V usage is TRBV4-2 and J usage is TRBJ2-3, with D unclear. Trimming took off 4 bases at V and 1 base at J, with 18 bases between the two ends. The CDR3 covers 17 residues. Germline V gene lookup returns CDR1 LGHNA and CDR2 YNFKEQ. The CDR3 DNA reads TGTGCCAGCAGCCGAGAAAAGCTAGAGTTGGGCACAGATACGCAGTATTTT. Amino acid sequence: CASSREKLELGTDTQYF.

The gene calls are TRBV4-1 and TRBJ2-7, with TRBD1 as a possible D gene (6 bases). Germline CDR1 is MGHRA and CDR2 is YSYEKL. V was trimmed by 9 bases and J by 6 bases, leaving 15 bases between them. This CDR3 is 12 amino acids long. CDR3 sequence: CARENRECEQYV. The CDR3 DNA sequence: TGCGCCAGAGAGAACAGGGAGTGCGAGCAGTACGTC.

The gene calls are TRBV2 and TRBJ2-1; D is undetermined. The CDR3 covers 12 residues. V was clipped by 2 bases and J by 10 bases, with 9 bases between them. In germline, CDR1 is SNHLY, CDR2 FYNNEI. The CDR3 DNA sequence: TGTGCCAGCAGTGAAAGAGGACCCGAGCAGTTCTTC. Translation gives CASSERGPEQFF.

The gene calls are TRBV5-1 and TRBJ2-2, with 9 bases fitting TRBD2. From germline, CDR1 is SGHRS and CDR2 YFSETQ. The CDR3 consists of 17 residues. Unmatched junction bases numbered 8, after V lost 3 bases and J lost 2 bases. CDR3 protein: CASSSRAGGINTGELFF. The CDR3 DNA reads TGCGCCAGCAGCTCCAGGGCGGGAGGGATCAACACCGGGGAGCTGTTTTTT.

The V gene is TRBV10-3, the J gene TRBJ2-5; D might be TRBD1 (6 bases). The CDR3 has 12 residues. Trimming removed 8 bases at V and 5 bases at J, with 12 bases between. Germline values: CDR1 ENHRY, CDR2 SYGVKD. The CDR3 is CAISGAAETQYF. The CDR3, as DNA: TGTGCCATCTCAGGGGCGGCGGAGACCCAGTACTTC.

The V and J genes are TRBV4-1 and TRBJ2-4; TRBD2 might be the D (6 bases). Germline-derived CDR1 and CDR2 are MGHRA and YSYEKL. CDR3 length equals 17 residues. V was pared by 0 bases and J by 0 bases, with 12 bases between. CDR3 region: CASSQDMEGLAKNIQYF. In nucleotides, the CDR3 is TGCGCCAGCAGCCAAGATATGGAGGGGCTAGCCAAAAACATTCAGTACTTC.

V and J are TRBV19 and TRBJ2-5; D possibly corresponds to TRBD1 (6 bases). The V end was cut by 4 bases, the J end by 2 bases, with 14 bases between. There are 15 residues in the CDR3. The germline V gene encodes CDR1 LNHDA and CDR2 SQIVND (reference sequence). This CDR3 reads CASSTDRSYQETQYF. CDR3 bases: TGTGCCAGTAGTACCGACAGGTCCTATCAAGAGACCCAGTACTTC.

V and J are TRBV2 and TRBJ1-5; TRBD1 agrees at 7 bases. Germline lookup yields CDR1 SNHLY and CDR2 FYNNEI. Trimming removed 6 bases from V and 2 bases from J; junction bases left unmatched: 4. The CDR3 has 14 amino acids. The CDR3 bases are TGTGCCAGCAGGATTGGACAGGGCAATCAGCCCCAGCATTTT. This translates into CASRIGQGNQPQHF.

V and J are TRBV19 and TRBJ2-1; 8 bases line up with TRBD2. J was trimmed by 8 bases and V by 6 bases; bases with no gene match: 9. Germline CDR1 is LNHDA and CDR2 is SQIVND (reference sequence). The CDR3 is 14 amino acids. The CDR3 protein is CASRRGLVLDEQFF. Written as DNA, the CDR3 is TGTGCCAGTAGGAGGGGACTAGTTCTCGATGAGCAGTTCTTC.